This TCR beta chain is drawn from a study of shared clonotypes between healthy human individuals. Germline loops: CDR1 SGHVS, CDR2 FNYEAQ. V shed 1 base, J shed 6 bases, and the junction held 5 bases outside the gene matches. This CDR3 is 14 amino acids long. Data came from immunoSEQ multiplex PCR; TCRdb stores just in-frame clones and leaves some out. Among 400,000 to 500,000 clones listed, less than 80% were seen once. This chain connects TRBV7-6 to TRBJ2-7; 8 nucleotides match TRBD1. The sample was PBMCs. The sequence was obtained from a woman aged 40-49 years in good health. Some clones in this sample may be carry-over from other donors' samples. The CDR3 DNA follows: TGTGCCAGCAGCTTAGGGCAGGGGGCTCTCGAGCAGTACTTC. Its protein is CASSLGQGALEQYF.